The 17 T cell receptor beta chains listed next were all sequenced from one sample in a study of blood T cells in healthy people across ages. A J-beta primer mix and a sample-barcoded 5' primer were used in a second PCR of about 7 to 12 cycles. TCRdb re-analysed the 5' RACE reads in MiXCR, keeping a single row per CDR3 protein. Of about 1.1 million distinct CDR3 sequences detected, approximately 38% appear once; the ten largest clones hold around 14%. The sequencing input was blood. The receptor set was obtained from a man aged 18 to 29 in good health.

The gene calls are TRBV4-2 and TRBJ2-7; D unclear. Per germline, CDR1 LGHNA and CDR2 YNFKEQ. Trimming removed 0 bases at V and 7 bases at J, with 10 bases between. CDR3 length: 13 residues. The DNA of the CDR3 is TGTGCCAGCAGCCAAGATCTTTTCAATGAGCAGTACTTC. It translates to CASSQDLFNEQYF.

J is TRBJ2-1 and V is TRBV3-1; no firm D call. Germline V CDR1 and CDR2: LGHDT, YNNKEL (reference sequence). The CDR3 totals 11 residues. The ends were cut back, 2 bases at V and 7 bases at J, with 3 bases in the middle. Here the CDR3 reads CASSQRNEQFF. CDR3 nucleotides: TGTGCCAGCAGCCAACGGAATGAGCAGTTCTTC.

V usage is TRBV20-1 and J usage is TRBJ2-3; D remains ambiguous. Germline CDR1 reads DFQATT; CDR2 reads SNEGSKA (reference sequence). The CDR3 is 12 residues long. The CDR3 sequence is CRVVVWADTQYF. CDR3 in DNA: TGCAGGGTTGTAGTTTGGGCAGATACGCAGTATTTT.

This clonotype appeared a few times. CDR3 loop: CSARDRTGVGEKLFF. The CDR3 DNA is TGCAGTGCTAGAGACAGGACAGGGGTTGGTGAAAAACTGTTTTTT. The chain joins TRBV20-1 to TRBJ1-4, with 9 bases identical to TRBD1. The ends lost 0 bases at V and 7 bases at J; junction bases unmatched: 6. From germline, CDR1 is DFQATT and CDR2 SNEGSKA (reference sequence). The CDR3 is 15 amino acids.

This chain connects TRBV20-1 to TRBJ1-4, with unresolved D. Trimming stripped 2 bases from V and 8 bases from J, with 15 bases between. The CDR3 contains 14 residues. Germline-derived CDR1 and CDR2 are DFQATT and SNEGSKA (reference sequence). The CDR3 region is CSARNMWAREKLFF. The CDR3 DNA reads as TGCAGTGCTAGAAATATGTGGGCTAGGGAAAAACTGTTTTTT.

Only one count was recorded for this clonotype. The chain uses TRBV5-1 and TRBJ2-4; TRBD1 might be the D (6 bases). The end of the DNA aligns better with TRBJ2-5, so the J call may be wrong. This CDR3 comprises 14 residues. Germline V gives CDR1 SGHRS, CDR2 YFSETQ. CDR3 DNA: TGCGCCAGCAGCTTGTACAGGGCTCTGGAGACCCAGTACTTC. It encodes CASSLYRALETQYF.

This clonotype was observed a few times. The chain combines TRBV9 with TRBJ1-2, with unresolved D. Trimming shortened V by 2 bases and J by 4 bases, and 12 bases separated the two germline ends. Per the germline V gene, CDR1 is SGDLS and CDR2 is YYNGEE. CDR3 size: 14 residues. The CDR3 DNA follows: TGTGCCAGCAGCGTCGGAGTAGACTCCTATGGCTACACCTTC. Protein product: CASSVGVDSYGYTF.

This clonotype has just a few counts. The chain links TRBV4-3 to TRBJ1-2; D unclear. V lost 0 bases and J lost 4, with 9 bases in between. The CDR3 runs 14 residues. CDR1 is LGHNA and CDR2 is YSLEER in the germline V gene. The CDR3 region has the DNA TGCGCCAGCAGCCAAGACGCCGGACGCTATGGCTACACCTTC. This translates into CASSQDAGRYGYTF.

This rearrangement joins TRBV3-1 to TRBJ2-5; TRBD1 or TRBD2 may be the D gene (5 bases each). Matching the DNA end better, TRBJ2-7 makes the J call doubtful. This CDR3 is 14 amino acids long. The germline gives CDR1 LGHDT, CDR2 YNNKEL (reference sequence). Here the CDR3 DNA reads TGTGCCAGCAGCCAAGGAGGGGAACGCTACGAGCAGTACTTC. Its protein product is CASSQGGERYEQYF.

This clonotype was seen a few times. This CDR3 is CSAQIVGQGLGKNIQYF. CDR3 sequence (DNA): TGCAGTGCCCAGATCGTCGGACAGGGCTTGGGCAAAAACATTCAGTACTTC. The chain has TRBV20-1 and TRBJ2-4; 8 nucleotides agree with TRBD1. This CDR3 is built from 17 residues. The ends lost 6 bases at V and 3 bases at J; junction bases unmatched: 16. Germline V gene lookup returns CDR1 DFQATT and CDR2 SNEGSKA (reference sequence).

The chain links TRBV20-1 to TRBJ2-5, with 11 positions matching TRBD1. V lost 3 bases to trimming and J lost 11 bases; unmatched junction nucleotides: 11. The germline CDR1 and CDR2 sequences are DFQATT and SNEGSKA (reference sequence). The CDR3 totals 14 residues. The DNA of the CDR3 is TGCAGTGCTAGGGAAGGACAGGGGGCAGGGGAGCAGTACTTC. This encodes CSAREGQGAGEQYF.

This clonotype was detected only a few times. The genes are TRBV7-2 and TRBJ2-2; D uncertain. V was cut by 2 bases and J by 7 bases, with 11 bases left in between. CDR1 and CDR2 from the germline V gene are SGHTA and FQGNSA. The CDR3 covers 14 residues. Here the CDR3 DNA reads TGTGCCAGCAGCTTACTGGGGTCGAGCGGGGAGCTGTTTTTT. Translating gives CASSLLGSSGELFF.

The rearrangement joins TRBV7-2 to TRBJ1-5, with D possibly TRBD1 on 6 matching bases. CDR3 size: 14 residues. Germline V gene lookup returns CDR1 SGHTA and CDR2 FQGNSA. V was trimmed by 4 bases and J by 7 bases, leaving 14 bases between them. The DNA of the CDR3 is TGTGCCAGCAGCTGGCCAGGGAGGGGGCAGCCCCAGCATTTT. Translating gives CASSWPGRGQPQHF.

This clonotype has a count of ten or more. The chain recombines TRBV6-5 with TRBJ2-4, with D possibly matching TRBD2 (5 bases). The DNA end favors TRBJ2-7, so the J call may be wrong. The germline CDR1 and CDR2 sequences are MNHEY and SVGAGI. This CDR3 spans 13 amino acids. CDR3 sequence (DNA): TGTGCCAGCAGTTACGTCCTAGCCCACGAGCAGTACTTC. It is translated as CASSYVLAHEQYF.

This clonotype came up a few times. This rearrangement joins TRBV6-5 to TRBJ2-3; D gene uncertain. Trimming removed 6 bases at V and 4 bases at J, with 8 bases between. Per germline, CDR1 MNHEY and CDR2 SVGAGI. This CDR3 contains 12 residues. CDR3 DNA: TGTGCCAGCAGGGCAGCTCCAGATACGCAGTATTTT. Translated, it gives CASRAAPDTQYF.

Only a few counts were recorded for this clonotype. V usage is TRBV5-1 and J usage is TRBJ2-7, with TRBD2 matching over 12 bases. The CDR3 contains 14 residues. Germline-derived CDR1 and CDR2 are SGHRS and YFSETQ. V shed 3 bases, J shed 2 bases, and the junction held 0 bases outside the gene matches. CDR3 nucleotide sequence: TGCGCCAGCAGCTCTAGCGGGGGGGCCTACGAGCAGTACTTC. Encoded protein: CASSSSGGAYEQYF.

A single count supports this clonotype. The chain uses TRBV29-1 and TRBJ2-1; 11 bases agree with TRBD2. Per germline, CDR1 SQVTM and CDR2 ANQGSEA. The CDR3 spans 16 residues. Trimming took 4 bases from V and 4 from J; bases not matched to a gene: 9. DNA for the CDR3: TGCAGCGTTGTTCAACTAGCGGGGGCCTTTTACAATGAGCAGTTCTTC. Amino acids: CSVVQLAGAFYNEQFF.